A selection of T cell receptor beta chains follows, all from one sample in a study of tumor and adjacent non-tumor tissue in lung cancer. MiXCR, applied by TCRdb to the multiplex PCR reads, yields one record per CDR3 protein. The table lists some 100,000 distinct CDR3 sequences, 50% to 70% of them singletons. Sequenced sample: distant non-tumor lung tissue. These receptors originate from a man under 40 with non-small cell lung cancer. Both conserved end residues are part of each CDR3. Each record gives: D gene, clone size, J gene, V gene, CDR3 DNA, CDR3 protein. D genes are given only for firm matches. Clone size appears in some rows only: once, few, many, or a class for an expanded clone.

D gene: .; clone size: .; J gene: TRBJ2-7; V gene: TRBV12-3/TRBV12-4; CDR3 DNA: TGTGCCAGCAGTTTGAGGGAGGCCTACGAGAAATACTTC; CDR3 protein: CASSLREAYEKYF
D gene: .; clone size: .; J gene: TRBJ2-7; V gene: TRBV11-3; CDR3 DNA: TGTGCCAGCAGCCAGGGGGGGGCGGAGGAGCAGTACTTC; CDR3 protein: CASSQGGAEEQYF
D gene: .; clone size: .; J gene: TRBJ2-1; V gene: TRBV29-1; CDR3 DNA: TGCATTGCCCGACTAGGTAATGAGCAGTTCTTC; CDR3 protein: CIARLGNEQFF
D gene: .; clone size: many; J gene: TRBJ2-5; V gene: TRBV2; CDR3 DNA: TGTGCCAGCAGCCTGACCCAAGAGACCCAGTACTTC; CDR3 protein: CASSLTQETQYF
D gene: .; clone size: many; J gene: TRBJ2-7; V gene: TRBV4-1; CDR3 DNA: TGCGCCAGCAGCCAAGTACAGAATTACGACGAGCAGTACTTC; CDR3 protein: CASSQVQNYDEQYF
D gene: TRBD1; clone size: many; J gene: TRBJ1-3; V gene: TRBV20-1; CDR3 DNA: TGCAGTGCTAGGACAGGGGGCCCAGGAAACACCATATATTTT; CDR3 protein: CSARTGGPGNTIYF
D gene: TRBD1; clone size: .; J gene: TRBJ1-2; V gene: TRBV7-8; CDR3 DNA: TGTGCCAGCAGCCCCAGACAGGGGGCAGAGAATGGCTACACCTTC; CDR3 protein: CASSPRQGAENGYTF
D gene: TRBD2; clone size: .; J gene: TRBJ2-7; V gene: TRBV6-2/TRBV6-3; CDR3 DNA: TGTGCCAACAGCCCTAGCGGGGGGCATTCCTACGAGCAGTACTTC; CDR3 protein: CANSPSGGHSYEQYF
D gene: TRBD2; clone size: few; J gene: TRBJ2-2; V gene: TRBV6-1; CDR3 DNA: TGTGCCAGCACCAGATGGGGGAGGGTGAACACCGGGGAGCTGTTCTTT; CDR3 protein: CASTRWGRVNTGELFF
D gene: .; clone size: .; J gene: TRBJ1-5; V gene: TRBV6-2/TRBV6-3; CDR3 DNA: TGTGCCAGCAGTTATGGGCCCAGTCAGCCCCAGCATTTT; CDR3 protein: CASSYGPSQPQHF
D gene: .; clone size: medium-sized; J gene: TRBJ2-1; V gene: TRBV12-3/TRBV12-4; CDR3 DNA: TGTGCCAGCAGTTTTGTAGTTGGGGAGGAGCAGTTCTTC; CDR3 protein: CASSFVVGEEQFF
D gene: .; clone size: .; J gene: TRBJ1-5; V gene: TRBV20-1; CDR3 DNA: TGCAGTACTAGGGAGGGGGGGAATAGCAATAAGCCCCAGCATTTT; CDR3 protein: CSTREGGNSNKPQHF
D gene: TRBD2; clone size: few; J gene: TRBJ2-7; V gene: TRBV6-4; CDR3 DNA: TGTGCCAGCAGACCGGGACTAGCGGGGAGGAACTGGAAGTACTTC; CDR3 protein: CASRPGLAGRNWKYF
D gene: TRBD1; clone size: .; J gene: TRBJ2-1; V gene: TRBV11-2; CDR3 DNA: TGTGTCTGCAGCCTCCGGGACAGGGCCTACAATGAGCAGTTCTTC; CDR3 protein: CVCSLRDRAYNEQFF
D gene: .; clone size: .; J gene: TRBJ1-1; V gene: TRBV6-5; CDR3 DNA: TGTGCCAGCAGTTACAGTTCGGCGGGCCCAGTGATGAACACTGAAGCTTTCTTT; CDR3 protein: CASSYSSAGPVMNTEAFF
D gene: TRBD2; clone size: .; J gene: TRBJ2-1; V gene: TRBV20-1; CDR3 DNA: TGCAGTGCTAGAGCCGAGACTAGCGGGATACAGGAGCAGTTCTTT; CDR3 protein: CSARAETSGIQEQFF
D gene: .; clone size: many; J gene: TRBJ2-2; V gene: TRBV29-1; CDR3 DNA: TGCAGCGCACTGTGGGGCGCGAACACCGGGGAGCTGTTTTTT; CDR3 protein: CSALWGANTGELFF
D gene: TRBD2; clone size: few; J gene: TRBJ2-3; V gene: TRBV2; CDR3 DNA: TGTGCCAGCACGGAGATAGCGGGGGCAGATACGCAGTATTTT; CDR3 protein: CASTEIAGADTQYF
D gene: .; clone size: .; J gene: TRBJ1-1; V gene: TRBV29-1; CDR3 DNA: TGCAGCGCCGCCCTCAGGGAAAGCCTAAACACTGAAGCTTTCTTT; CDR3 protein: CSAALRESLNTEAFF
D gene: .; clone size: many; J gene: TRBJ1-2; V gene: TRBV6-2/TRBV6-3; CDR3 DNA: TGTGCCAGCACCCTCTTAGGACGGAACTATGGCTACACCTTC; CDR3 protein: CASTLLGRNYGYTF